The rows below give T cell receptor beta chains drawn from one sample of a study of Graves' ophthalmopathy and Graves' hyperthyroidism. TCRdb called the multiplex PCR reads again in MiXCR, with one record for every CDR3 protein. This sample has 650,000 to 800,000 distinct CDR3 sequences; more than 40% occur once, and the top ten carry roughly 3%. The sequenced sample was peripheral blood. These receptors originate from an adult man with Graves' ophthalmopathy. Each CDR3 is given with its conserved first and last residue. The order of the fields is D gene, V gene, J gene, clone size, CDR3 protein, CDR3 DNA. The D gene is left open where the match is weak. Only part of the rows carry a size: once, few, many, or a class if the clone is expanded.

>NA|TRBV7-8|TRBJ2-7|many
CASSFEVPYEQYF
TGTGCCAGCAGCTTTGAGGTACCCTACGAGCAGTACTTC
>TRBD2|TRBV7-9|TRBJ2-2|NA
CASSRGEDTGELFF
TGCGCCAGCAGCCGGGGGGAGGACACCGGGGAGCTGTTTTTT
>NA|TRBV7-2|TRBJ2-2|NA
CASSLDMGPGELFF
TGTGCCAGCAGCCTCGATATGGGCCCCGGGGAGCTGTTTTTT
>TRBD1|TRBV20-1|TRBJ2-5|many
CSAERQGHQETQYF
TGCAGTGCTGAGCGACAGGGGCACCAAGAGACCCAGTACTTC
>NA|TRBV7-8|TRBJ1-5|many
CASSSGRVSNQPQHF
TGTGCCAGCAGCTCCGGGCGGGTTAGCAATCAGCCCCAGCATTTT
>NA|TRBV11-2|TRBJ2-7|many
CASSLTGNEQYF
TGTGCCAGCAGCTTGACAGGCAACGAGCAGTACTTC
>NA|TRBV20-1|TRBJ2-2|few
CSARERLNTGELFF
TGCAGTGCTAGAGAACGGCTGAACACCGGGGAGCTGTTTTTT
>NA|TRBV7-2|TRBJ1-5|NA
CASSREGHQHF
TGTGCCAGCAGCCGAGAGGGACACCAGCATTTT
>TRBD1|TRBV5-1|TRBJ2-7|NA
CTSSLEATGARGEQYF
TGCACCAGCAGCTTGGAGGCGACAGGGGCCCGTGGCGAGCAGTACTTC
>NA|TRBV6-5|TRBJ2-6|many
CASSYSMWEPGANVLTF
TGTGCCAGCAGTTACTCGATGTGGGAGCCTGGGGCCAACGTCCTGACTTTC
>TRBD1|TRBV5-1|TRBJ2-2|few
CASSPGQYNGELFF
TGCGCCAGCAGCCCGGGACAGTACAACGGGGAGCTGTTTTTT
>NA|TRBV10-3|TRBJ2-7|NA
CAWRKIDRSYEQYF
TGTGCCTGGAGAAAAATCGACAGGTCCTACGAGCAGTACTTC
>NA|TRBV5-8|TRBJ2-5|many
CASSFNRAETQYF
TGTGCCAGCAGCTTTAACAGGGCGGAGACCCAGTACTTC
>NA|TRBV20-1|TRBJ1-2|many
CSALGGDGYGYTF
TGCAGTGCCCTAGGGGGGGATGGCTATGGCTACACCTTC
>NA|TRBV24-1|TRBJ2-5|NA
CATSGLTGSKETQYF
TGTGCCACCAGTGGTCTGACAGGTTCTAAAGAGACCCAGTACTTC
>NA|TRBV11-1|TRBJ1-1|many
CASTVKGGTFF
TGTGCCAGCACCGTGAAGGGGGGAACTTTCTTT
>NA|TRBV12-3/TRBV12-4|TRBJ1-5|NA
CASSPEGGRGQPQHF
TGTGCCAGCAGTCCCGAGGGGGGCAGGGGCCAGCCCCAGCATTTT
>TRBD2|TRBV7-3|TRBJ2-1|NA
CASSLTSGSNEQFF
TGTGCCAGCAGCTTAACTAGCGGGAGCAATGAGCAGTTCTTC
>NA|TRBV2|TRBJ1-6|many
CASTGYNSPLHF
TGTGCCAGCACAGGGTATAATTCACCCCTCCACTTT
>NA|TRBV10-3|TRBJ2-2|many
CAIMGNTGELFF
TGTGCCATCATGGGTAACACCGGGGAGCTGTTTTTT
>TRBD1|TRBV6-1|TRBJ2-7|NA
CASSEALQGADEQYF
TGTGCCAGCAGTGAAGCATTACAGGGGGCTGACGAGCAGTACTTC
>TRBD1|TRBV2|TRBJ2-2|NA
CASSPQGRGELFF
TGTGCCAGCAGTCCACAGGGGCGCGGGGAGCTGTTTTTT
>NA|TRBV12-3/TRBV12-4|TRBJ2-5|NA
CASSFSGVPQETQYF
TGTGCCAGCAGTTTTTCGGGGGTCCCCCAAGAGACCCAGTACTTC
>NA|TRBV29-1|TRBJ2-7|NA
CSVVEMGEQYF
TGCAGCGTTGTTGAGATGGGGGAGCAGTACTTC
>NA|TRBV19|TRBJ1-4|many
CASSRQSKLFF
TGTGCCAGTAGCCGACAGTCGAAACTGTTTTTT
>NA|TRBV15|TRBJ1-1|NA
CATSREASFTENTEAFF
TGTGCCACCAGCAGAGAGGCCAGCTTTACAGAGAACACTGAAGCTTTCTTT
>NA|TRBV12-3/TRBV12-4|TRBJ2-7|many
CASSLWVSGEQYF
TGTGCCAGCAGTTTATGGGTAAGCGGCGAGCAGTACTTC
>TRBD1|TRBV10-3|TRBJ2-7|many
CAISDPDRGDYF
TGTGCCATCAGTGACCCGGACAGGGGGGACTACTTC
>NA|TRBV24-1|TRBJ2-2|few
CATSDLLSNEQFF
TGTGCCACCAGTGATTTGCTGTCCAATGAGCAGTTTTTT
>NA|TRBV13|TRBJ1-5|many
CASSLNLGGSNQPQHF
TGTGCCAGCAGCTTGAATCTGGGGGGTAGCAATCAGCCCCAGCATTTT
>TRBD1|TRBV7-2|TRBJ1-2|NA
CASSLAGDRGRGYTF
TGTGCCAGCAGCTTAGCAGGAGACAGGGGGCGCGGCTACACCTTC
>NA|TRBV19|TRBJ1-1|NA
CASSIVAGRDTEAFF
TGTGCCAGTAGTATAGTAGCCGGGCGCGACACTGAAGCTTTCTTT
>TRBD2|TRBV7-9|TRBJ2-7|many
CASSTGLAGVEQYF
TGTGCCAGCAGCACCGGACTAGCGGGAGTTGAGCAGTACTTC
>TRBD1|TRBV2|TRBJ1-5|few
CASRGDRGHYSNQPQHF
TGTGCCAGCAGGGGGGACAGGGGACATTATAGCAATCAGCCCCAGCATTTT
>NA|TRBV7-6|TRBJ2-1|NA
CASSPNPGSNEQFF
TGTGCCAGCAGCCCCAACCCGGGGTCCAATGAGCAGTTCTTC
>NA|TRBV29-1|TRBJ2-3|NA
CSGWTVLTDTQYF
TGCAGCGGGTGGACAGTTCTGACAGATACGCAGTATTTT
>NA|TRBV25-1|TRBJ1-1|NA
CASSALGQGRTNTEAFF
TGTGCCAGCAGTGCTCTAGGCCAGGGAAGAACGAACACTGAAGCTTTCTTT
>TRBD1|TRBV4-3|TRBJ1-2|NA
CASSLGGRGRFYGYTF
TGCGCCAGCAGCCTTGGGGGAAGGGGGCGATTCTATGGCTACACCTTC
>TRBD2|TRBV6-5|TRBJ2-3|few
CAIRILADNTDTQYF
TGTGCCATCAGAATCCTAGCGGACAACACAGATACGCAGTATTTT
>NA|TRBV24-1|TRBJ2-5|NA
CAPSENQETQYF
TGTGCCCCGAGCGAAAACCAAGAGACCCAGTACTTC
>NA|TRBV12-3/TRBV12-4|TRBJ1-2|NA
CASSTNSGGYTF
TGTGCCAGCAGCACCAATTCGGGTGGCTACACCTTC
>NA|TRBV7-9|TRBJ2-3|NA
CASSLEGGGFPDTQYF
TGTGCCAGCAGCTTAGAGGGCGGAGGGTTCCCCGATACGCAGTATTTT
>NA|TRBV11-1|TRBJ2-6|many
CASSFHGANVLTF
TGTGCCAGCAGCTTCCACGGGGCCAACGTCCTGACTTTC
>NA|TRBV20-1|TRBJ1-1|many
CSASGDRMNTEAFF
TGCAGTGCTTCAGGGGACCGAATGAACACTGAAGCTTTCTTT
>NA|TRBV12-3/TRBV12-4|TRBJ1-2|NA
CASGRSETLNYGYTF
TGTGCCAGCGGCCGATCCGAGACTCTTAACTATGGCTACACCTTC
>NA|TRBV10-3|TRBJ2-2|NA
CASSERFGELFF
TGTGCCAGCAGTGAAAGGTTCGGGGAGCTGTTTTTT
>NA|TRBV9|TRBJ2-7|many
CASSTGHGSEQYF
TGTGCCAGCAGCACGGGACACGGCTCGGAGCAGTACTTC
>NA|TRBV29-1|TRBJ1-4|many
CSVEMGGQGGEKLFF
TGCAGCGTTGAAATGGGGGGCCAGGGCGGTGAAAAACTGTTTTTT
>NA|TRBV27|TRBJ2-5|few
CASSSGVAVQETQYF
TGTGCCAGCAGTTCCGGGGTAGCGGTACAAGAGACCCAGTACTTC
>TRBD1|TRBV6-6|TRBJ1-2|NA
CASRSGQLFGYTF
TGTGCCAGCAGGTCGGGACAGCTCTTTGGCTACACCTTC
>NA|TRBV25-1|TRBJ2-5|NA
CASGGEKTQYF
TGTGCCAGCGGAGGGGAGAAGACCCAGTACTTC
>NA|TRBV2|TRBJ1-2|many
CASTDPAANYGYTF
TGTGCCAGCACTGACCCAGCCGCTAACTATGGCTACACCTTC
>TRBD1|TRBV5-1|TRBJ1-1|many
CASTWGQYNTEAFF
TGCGCCAGCACTTGGGGACAGTATAACACTGAAGCTTTCTTT
>NA|TRBV3-1|TRBJ1-4|NA
CASSQTQTNEKLFF
TGTGCCAGCAGCCAAACCCAGACCAATGAAAAACTGTTTTTT
>NA|TRBV7-9|TRBJ2-7|many
CASSPLAGQQYEQYF
TGTGCCAGCAGCCCCCTGGCAGGGCAACAGTACGAGCAGTACTTC
>NA|TRBV7-2|TRBJ1-3|NA
CASSSRSGNTIYF
TGTGCCAGCAGCTCGCGGTCGGGAAACACCATATATTTT
>NA|TRBV5-1|TRBJ2-7|NA
CASSARTPIYEQYF
TGCGCCAGCAGCGCCAGAACCCCCATCTACGAGCAGTACTTC
>TRBD2|TRBV7-6|TRBJ2-6|NA
CASGDGGLAASGANVLTF
TGTGCCAGCGGCGACGGAGGACTAGCTGCCTCTGGGGCCAACGTCCTGACTTTC
>NA|TRBV7-4|TRBJ1-1|NA
CASSLDFSTEAFF
TGTGCCAGCAGCTTAGACTTCTCCACTGAAGCTTTCTTT
>NA|TRBV12-3/TRBV12-4|TRBJ2-5|NA
CASSFRDPQETQYF
TGTGCCAGCAGTTTTCGGGACCCCCAGGAGACCCAGTACTTC